The rows below give T cell receptor beta chains drawn from one sample of a study of beta chain features in type 1 diabetes. The protocol was immunoSEQ multiplex PCR, while the TCRdb copy is restricted to in-frame clones and leaves out a portion. The sample yields almost 250,000 clones, 13% to 15% seen once. The sample comprised naive CD4+ T cells from blood. The origin of the receptors is a woman between 40 and 55 years old in good health. Each CDR3 is given with its conserved first and last residue. A D gene is named only where the DNA matches it firmly. A clone size is listed for some rows: how often the clone was seen (once, few, many), or a class if it is expanded.

j_call d_call v_call clone_size cdr3_nt cdr3_aa
TRBJ1-3 NA TRBV9 few TGTGCCAGCAGAGAACAGGGAATCGGAAACACCATATATTTT CASREQGIGNTIYF
TRBJ2-1 NA TRBV7-9 few TGTGCCAGCAGCTTAGTTCCAGGTGTATACAATGAGCAGTTCTTC CASSLVPGVYNEQFF
TRBJ2-7 TRBD2 TRBV6-1 NA TGTGCCAGCAGGAAGCGGGGGAGCGACTACGAGCAGTACTTC CASRKRGSDYEQYF
TRBJ2-7 TRBD1 TRBV14 NA TGTGCCCGGGCTGGGACAGTATCCAACGAGCAGTACTTC CARAGTVSNEQYF
TRBJ2-5 TRBD2 TRBV11-2 NA TGTGCCAGCAGCCCACTCACCGGGGGGCAAGAGACCCAGTACTTC CASSPLTGGQETQYF
TRBJ2-7 TRBD1 TRBV4-2 few TGTGCCAGCAGCCAGGACAGGGTTTACGAGCAGTACTTC CASSQDRVYEQYF
TRBJ2-3 NA TRBV9 NA TGTGCCAGCAGCACCTTCCGGAGAAGCACAGATACGCAGTATTTT CASSTFRRSTDTQYF
TRBJ2-5 TRBD2 TRBV5-1 NA TGCGCCAGCAGCTCTAGCGGGGGGGAGACCCAGTACTTC CASSSSGGETQYF
TRBJ2-1 TRBD1 TRBV5-1 NA TGCGCCAGCAGCTTCGGGACAGGGTCCGGTGAGCAGTTCTTC CASSFGTGSGEQFF
TRBJ2-2 TRBD2 TRBV6-4 few TGTGCCAGTTCTCTAGCGGGGGGAAACACCGGGGAGCTGTTTTTT CASSLAGGNTGELFF
TRBJ2-5 NA TRBV19 few TGTGCCAGTAGTATCTACGAGACCCAGTACTTC CASSIYETQYF
TRBJ2-1 TRBD2 TRBV19 NA TGTGCCAGTATGGACGGGGGGGCGTCCTACAATGAGCAGTTCTTC CASMDGGASYNEQFF
TRBJ1-2 TRBD1 TRBV7-8 NA TGTGCCAGCAGCTCAAGAACTGGGACAGGATCTGGTGGCTACACCTTC CASSSRTGTGSGGYTF
TRBJ2-7 NA TRBV21-1 few TGTGCCAGCAGAACCGGGACAGGGATCGGCAACGAGCAGTACTTC CASRTGTGIGNEQYF
TRBJ1-2 TRBD1 TRBV5-1 few TGCGCCAGCAATCCCGCGGGGACAGGGATCTATGGCTACACCTTC CASNPAGTGIYGYTF
TRBJ2-1 NA TRBV7-8 NA TGTGCCAGCAGCTTGGTTTATGATCTTGGGCTGAATGAGCAGTTCTTC CASSLVYDLGLNEQFF
TRBJ2-1 TRBD2 TRBV29-1 few TGCAGCGTTGGAGGGACTAGTATTTACAATGAGCAGTTCTTC CSVGGTSIYNEQFF
TRBJ2-1 TRBD2 TRBV6-4 few TGTGCCAGCAGTGACTCGGGACTACCCCTCTCGGGGCAGTTCTTC CASSDSGLPLSGQFF
TRBJ1-4 NA TRBV18 NA TGTGCCAGCTCACCACCGGGAGAACGGGAACTGTTTTTT CASSPPGERELFF
TRBJ2-5 NA TRBV5-4 few TGTGCCAGCAGCTTGGAGAACAGCCAAGAGACCCAGTACTTC CASSLENSQETQYF
TRBJ2-5 NA TRBV6-5 NA TGTGCCAGCAGTCAGGGAGAGACCCAGTACTTC CASSQGETQYF
TRBJ2-3 NA TRBV15 many TGTGCCACCAGGTTCCTCCCGGGGACGCAGTATTTT CATRFLPGTQYF
TRBJ2-1 NA TRBV29-1 NA TGCAGCGGAGCGGTTGAAAAGGGAAGCTCCTACAATGAGCAGTTCTTC CSGAVEKGSSYNEQFF
TRBJ2-7 NA TRBV9 NA TGTGCCAGCAGCGTGCAGGGGCTGGGGGTCTACGAGCAGTACTTC CASSVQGLGVYEQYF
TRBJ2-5 TRBD2 TRBV6-5 few TGTGCCAGCAGTAACCCGGGGGGGGAAGAGACCCAGTACTTC CASSNPGGEETQYF
TRBJ1-2 NA TRBV10-3 NA TGTGCCATCCCTTCCGGACAAACTTCTAACTATGGCTACACCTTC CAIPSGQTSNYGYTF
TRBJ2-5 NA TRBV7-2 NA TGTGCCAGCAGCCCCTCTAGGGCCGGGAAGACCCAGTACTTC CASSPSRAGKTQYF
TRBJ1-6 TRBD1 TRBV2 few TGTGCCAGCAGTCGGACAGGAGCTTGGAATTCACCCCTCCACTTT CASSRTGAWNSPLHF
TRBJ2-1 TRBD2 TRBV6-5 NA TGTGCCAGCAGTCCACTAGCGGCGAGGACCCCTGAGCAGTTCTTC CASSPLAARTPEQFF
TRBJ1-5 NA TRBV9 NA TGTGCCAGCAGCCTGTCGACAGAAAATAGCAATCAGCCCCAGCATTTT CASSLSTENSNQPQHF
TRBJ2-7 TRBD1 TRBV13 NA TGTGCCAGCAGAAGCCGGGACAGATCCCTCTACGAGCAGTACTTC CASRSRDRSLYEQYF
TRBJ2-1 TRBD1 TRBV9 NA TGTGCCAGCAGCAGGGACAGGGGGTCCTACAATGAGCAGTTCTTC CASSRDRGSYNEQFF
TRBJ2-5 TRBD1 TRBV9 NA TGTGCCAGCAGCGTAGTGGGACAGGGGGTAGAGACCCAGTACTTC CASSVVGQGVETQYF
TRBJ1-1 TRBD1 TRBV4-1 NA TGCGCCAGCAGCCCAACCATGACAGGGGGGACGTCTGAAGCTTTCTTT CASSPTMTGGTSEAFF
TRBJ2-1 TRBD2 TRBV18 few TGTGCCAGCTCACCGAGCGGGGGGGCCCCTGGTTCCTACAATGAGCAGTTCTTC CASSPSGGAPGSYNEQFF
TRBJ1-1 NA TRBV7-2 NA TGTGCCAGCGGACGCTGGTACCAGGGAGGCACTGAAGCTTTCTTT CASGRWYQGGTEAFF